The 14 T cell receptor beta chains in this list originate from one sample, sequenced in a study of T cell responses to AZD1222 COVID-19 vaccine (dated by TCRdb to about 2021). The method was the immunoSEQ multiplex PCR assay. What TCRdb holds here is the immuneACCESS table cut down to in-frame rearrangements. Part of the clones is not present; checked against another copy, under half of the missing clones reflect an unresolved V gene, and the others are unexplained. For this sample there are over 75,000 clones; 80% to 90% appear just once. Of the sample, approximately 30% falls within the top ten clones. The label giving this sample's time point can be read as: baseline before first vaccination. This sample comprised peripheral blood, obtained on day 0 of AZD1222 vaccination. These receptors all stem from an adult in good health.

The chain links TRBV30 to TRBJ1-1; D not resolved. Trimming took 0 bases from V and 3 from J, leaving 2 bases between them. The CDR3 runs 11 residues. From germline, CDR1 is GTSNPN and CDR2 SVGIG (reference sequence). Written as DNA, the CDR3 is TGTGCCTGGAGTGTACACACTGAAGCTTTCTTT. Translation: CAWSVHTEAFF.

The chain couples TRBV28 to TRBJ1-2; possible D gene TRBD1, 5 bases. Trimming removed 5 bases from V and 4 bases from J, with 14 bases in between. The germline V gene encodes CDR1 MDHEN and CDR2 SYDVKM. This CDR3 comprises 14 residues. The CDR3: CASSPPAGRYGYTF. CDR3 coding DNA: TGTGCCAGCAGTCCCCCGGCGGGGCGCTATGGCTACACCTTC.

The chain links TRBV13 to TRBJ2-2; D tentatively fits TRBD1 or TRBD2 (5 bases each). CDR1 is PRHDT, CDR2 FYEKMQ, per germline (reference sequence). The V end lost 10 bases, the J end lost 0 bases, and 18 bases lay between the germline ends. CDR3 length equals 16 residues. The CDR3 spells CATHPPGRTNTGELFF. CDR3 coding DNA: TGTGCCACCCATCCCCCGGGACGAACGAACACCGGGGAGCTGTTTTTT. Full variable domain (rest looked up from reference TRBV13 and TRBJ2-2): AAGVIQSPRHLIKEKRETATLKCYPIPRHDTVYWYQQGPGQDPQFLISFYEKMQSDKGSIPDRFSAQQFSDYHSELNMSSLELGDSALYFCATHPPGRTNTGELFFGEGSRLTVL.

The chain recombines TRBV6-2 or TRBV6-3 with TRBJ2-3; TRBD1 or TRBD2 may be the D gene (5 bases each). The ends were cut back, 6 bases at V and 3 bases at J, with 16 bases in the middle. The CDR3 has 15 residues. Per the germline V gene, CDR1 is MNHEY and CDR2 is SVGEGT. The CDR3 loop is CASSNGGVETDTQYF. The DNA for the CDR3 is TGTGCCAGCAGCAATGGGGGAGTTGAGACAGATACGCAGTATTTT.

This clone was seen a handful of times. The chain joins TRBV11-2 to TRBJ2-6; D is ambiguous. Per the germline V gene, CDR1 is SGHAT and CDR2 is FQNNGV. Trimming cost V 7 bases and J 3 bases, with 7 bases left between them. CDR3 length: 13 amino acids. CDR3 in amino acids: CASTPGGANVLTF. DNA of the CDR3: TGTGCCAGCACCCCAGGTGGGGCCAACGTCCTGACTTTC.

V is TRBV7-3 and J is TRBJ2-5; tentative D call: TRBD2 (5 bases). The CDR3 is 13 amino acids. V gave up 4 bases and J gave up 4 bases, with 10 bases separating them. CDR1 is SGHTA and CDR2 is FQGTGA in the germline V gene. For the CDR3, the DNA is TGTGCCAGCAGCTCTTCCGGAGGAGAGACCCAGTACTTC. It translates to CASSSSGGETQYF.

This clone was seen once. J is TRBJ2-5 and V is TRBV9; TRBD1 aligns across 10 bases. V was clipped by 4 bases and J by 4 bases; unmatched bases: 7. Germline V CDR1 and CDR2: SGDLS, YYNGEE. The CDR3 covers 15 residues. The CDR3 bases are TGTGCCAGCAGCACGTCCCGGGACAGGGGAGAGACCCAGTACTTC. Translation gives CASSTSRDRGETQYF.

V and J are TRBV5-5 and TRBJ1-4; 7 bases map to TRBD1. V lost 0 bases and J lost 5; bases outside the gene matches: 7. From germline, CDR1 is SGHKS and CDR2 YYEKEE (reference sequence). The CDR3 length is 16 residues. The CDR3 DNA sequence: TGTGCCAGCAGCTTGGTTTGGGGGACAGCGAATGAAAAACTGTTTTTT. Its translation is CASSLVWGTANEKLFF.

This clone has only one observation. The chain recombines TRBV28 with TRBJ2-5, with TRBD2 identical over 7 bases. The CDR3 covers 15 residues. Germline lookup yields CDR1 MDHEN and CDR2 SYDVKM. V shed 6 bases and J 3 bases; nucleotides not matched to a gene: 10. The chain's CDR3 is CASSRSFAGEETQYF. The CDR3, as DNA: TGTGCCAGCAGCCGATCGTTCGCGGGAGAAGAGACCCAGTACTTC.

The V call is TRBV18, the J call TRBJ1-1, with D uncertain. CDR1 and CDR2 (germline): KGHSH, LQKENI. Trimming took 3 bases from V and 3 from J, leaving 14 bases between them. The CDR3 covers 15 residues. The CDR3 protein is CASSPRAGGDTEAFF. The CDR3 nucleotides are TGTGCCAGCTCACCTCGGGCAGGAGGAGACACTGAAGCTTTCTTT.

V is TRBV7-2 and J is TRBJ2-3; D is undetermined. This CDR3 has 13 residues. Germline V gives CDR1 SGHTA, CDR2 FQGNSA. Trimming pared 0 bases from V and 6 bases from J, leaving 7 bases between. The CDR3 sequence is CASSLARRDTQYF. CDR3 sequence (DNA): TGTGCCAGCAGCTTAGCGAGGCGGGATACGCAGTATTTT.

This chain joins TRBV7-9 and TRBJ1-2; D not certain. In germline, CDR1 is SEHNR, CDR2 FQNEAQ (reference sequence). V was pared by 1 base and J by 8 bases, with 23 bases between. The CDR3 sequence is 17 residues long. The CDR3 loop is CASSLVSPDLSPLGYTF. The CDR3 coding sequence is TGTGCCAGCAGCTTAGTTAGTCCCGACCTCTCTCCCCTAGGCTACACCTTC. Full variable domain (outside the CDR3, taken from reference TRBV7-9 and TRBJ1-2): DTGVSQNPRHKITKRGQNVTFRCDPISEHNRLYWYRQTLGQGPEFLTYFQNEAQLEKSRLLSDRFSAERPKGSFSTLEIQRTEQGDSAMYLCASSLVSPDLSPLGYTFGSGTRLTVV.

The CDR3 DNA reads TGTGCCAGAAGCTTGAATTTTTCAGGTCTTCACTACGAGCAGTACTTC. It is translated as CARSLNFSGLHYEQYF. The chain recombines TRBV5-3 with TRBJ2-7; D gene ambiguous. TRBV5-3 is classed as an ORF, of uncertain function. Trimming took 1 base from V and 3 from J, leaving 17 bases between them. The CDR3 runs to 16 residues.

The rearrangement uses TRBV7-9 and TRBJ1-1, with a weak D call TRBD1 (6 bases). CDR1 and CDR2 (germline): SEHNR, FQNEAQ (reference sequence). The CDR3 runs 14 residues. The V and J ends lost 5 bases and 1 base respectively, with 11 bases between them. The CDR3 nucleotides read TGTGCCAGCAGCCCCCTAGGGGGGAACACTGAAGCTTTCTTT. It specifies CASSPLGGNTEAFF.